Sequencing of this TCR beta chain was carried out in a study of T-cell memory formation after mild COVID-19. Trimming cost V 4 bases and J 1 base, with 10 bases left between them. Germline CDR1 SQVTM, CDR2 ANQGSEA. This CDR3 region has 13 residues. TCRdb processed the 5' RACE reads anew with MiXCR; each CDR3 protein has one entry. The sample gives some 410,000 distinct CDR3 sequences, more than 20% of which show up once; around 13% is in the top ten. Specimen: PBMCs or a T cell subset sorted from them (not recorded which). This receptor was identified in an adult woman who had mild COVID-19 (a few samples of this study predate the infection). Cell type and time point are not known. The chain joins TRBV29-1 to TRBJ1-2; no definite D call. CDR3 in amino acids: CSVARESNYGYTF. The DNA for the CDR3 is TGCAGCGTTGCCCGAGAAAGTAACTATGGCTACACCTTC. Variable domain in full (rest from reference TRBV29-1 and TRBJ1-2): SAVISQKPSRDICQRGTSLTIQCQVDSQVTMMFWYRQQPGQSLTLIATANQGSEATYESGFVIDKFPISRPNLTFSTLTVSNMSPEDSSIYLCSVARESNYGYTFGSGTRLTVV.